A selection of T cell receptor beta chains follows, all from one sample in a study of cytomegalovirus exposure and HLA in healthy donors. Only in-frame clones appear in the TCRdb table, and some are missing; sequencing was by immunoSEQ multiplex PCR. Found here are 160,000 or so clones, about 68% of them singletons; the top ten hold approximately 2.4%. Sequencing was carried out using PBMCs. These receptors were collected from a female donor in good health and CMV-seronegative. Both conserved end residues are part of each CDR3. A D gene is named only where the DNA matches it firmly. Clone size is stated in some rows and not others, as once, few, many or a class when expanded.

v_gene	abundance	len	j_gene	d_gene	CDR3aa	CDR3nt
TRBV29-1	NA	10	TRBJ2-1	NA	CSVAGDEQFF	TGCAGCGTCGCCGGGGATGAGCAGTTCTTC
TRBV7-9	NA	15	TRBJ1-3	NA	CASRDAPGSGNTIYF	TGTGCCAGCAGAGACGCACCGGGCTCTGGAAACACCATATATTTT
TRBV11-2	NA	15	TRBJ1-1	NA	CASSPRSAGASEAFF	TGTGCCAGCAGCCCAAGGTCAGCGGGGGCCTCTGAAGCTTTCTTT
TRBV5-1	NA	15	TRBJ2-7	NA	CASSFYERRSYEQYF	TGCGCCAGCAGCTTTTACGAACGGAGGTCCTACGAGCAGTACTTC
TRBV28	NA	14	TRBJ1-2	NA	CASSSEGGNYGYTF	TGTGCCAGCAGTTCTGAGGGAGGGAACTATGGCTACACCTTC
TRBV15	NA	15	TRBJ1-4	NA	CATSRNGQTNEKLFF	TGTGCCACCAGCCGCAATGGGCAAACTAATGAAAAACTGTTTTTT
TRBV29-1	NA	14	TRBJ2-5	TRBD1	CSVEDRGGWETQYF	TGCAGCGTTGAAGATCGAGGGGGCTGGGAGACCCAGTACTTC
TRBV6-5	NA	15	TRBJ1-2	TRBD1	CASSLRQGGNYGYTF	TGTGCCAGCAGTTTAAGACAGGGAGGCAACTATGGCTACACCTTC
TRBV29-1	NA	16	TRBJ2-1	TRBD2	CSVELLASGFYNEQFF	TGCAGCGTTGAATTGCTCGCTAGCGGTTTCTACAATGAGCAGTTCTTC
TRBV29-1	NA	11	TRBJ2-7	NA	CSARLTYEQYF	TGCAGCGCCAGACTAACCTACGAGCAGTACTTC
TRBV7-3	NA	13	TRBJ1-1	TRBD1	CASSYTGGTEAFF	TGTGCCAGCAGCTACACAGGGGGCACTGAAGCTTTCTTT
TRBV30	few	14	TRBJ1-5	TRBD1	CAWGKTGSTQPQHF	TGTGCCTGGGGTAAGACAGGGTCCACTCAGCCCCAGCATTTT
TRBV4-3	few	14	TRBJ1-2	NA	CASSQEGGKYGYTF	TGCGCCAGCAGCCAAGAAGGGGGAAAGTACGGCTACACCTTC
TRBV28	NA	11	TRBJ1-2	NA	CASYLTGGYTF	TGTGCCAGCTACCTAACGGGAGGCTACACCTTC
TRBV6-1	NA	14	TRBJ1-2	NA	CASSTLTEKYGYTF	TGTGCCAGCAGTACCTTGACAGAGAAATATGGCTACACCTTC
TRBV19	NA	12	TRBJ1-6	TRBD1	CATGDRASPLHF	TGTGCCACGGGGGACAGAGCCTCACCCCTCCACTTT
TRBV27	few	14	TRBJ2-7	NA	CASSFRDTSYEQYF	TGTGCCAGCAGTTTCCGGGACACCTCCTACGAGCAGTACTTC
TRBV4-2	NA	13	TRBJ1-1	NA	CASTPSVNTEAFF	TGTGCCAGCACCCCCAGCGTGAACACTGAAGCTTTCTTT
TRBV28	NA	16	TRBJ2-5	NA	CASSLSGTGKRGTQYF	TGTGCCAGCAGTTTATCAGGGACTGGCAAAAGAGGGACCCAGTACTTC
TRBV27	NA	14	TRBJ1-2	NA	CASSFYRDAYGYTF	TGTGCCAGCAGTTTCTACAGGGACGCTTATGGCTACACCTTC
TRBV13	NA	15	TRBJ2-1	TRBD1	CASSQGQGRGSEQFF	TGTGCCAGCAGTCAGGGACAGGGGAGAGGTAGTGAGCAGTTCTTC
TRBV7-9	NA	14	TRBJ2-3	NA	CATSRGARTDTQYF	TGTGCCACCTCACGTGGGGCAAGAACAGATACGCAGTATTTT
TRBV5-1	NA	17	TRBJ2-7	TRBD1	CASSLARGDRYSYEQYF	TGCGCCAGCAGCTTGGCCCGCGGGGACAGGTACTCCTACGAGCAGTACTTC
TRBV27	NA	14	TRBJ2-7	TRBD2	CASSPRTSSYEQYF	TGTGCCAGCAGTCCCCGGACTAGCTCCTACGAGCAGTACTTC
TRBV5-6	NA	12	TRBJ2-7	NA	CASSSDFYEQYF	TGTGCCAGCAGCTCAGACTTCTACGAGCAGTACTTC
TRBV9	NA	15	TRBJ2-5	TRBD2	CASSVATSSKETQYF	TGTGCCAGCAGCGTAGCGACTAGCTCGAAAGAGACCCAGTACTTC
TRBV19	NA	14	TRBJ1-5	TRBD1	CASSGTGGRQPQHF	TGTGCCAGTTCCGGGACAGGGGGCCGTCAGCCCCAGCATTTT
TRBV19	once	14	TRBJ2-3	TRBD1	CASSVGQGIHTQYF	TGTGCCAGTAGTGTGGGACAGGGAATACATACGCAGTATTTT
TRBV5-4	NA	16	TRBJ1-1	TRBD1	CASSPRDRGRNTEAFF	TGTGCCAGCAGCCCCCGGGACAGGGGGAGGAACACTGAAGCTTTCTTT
TRBV11-2	NA	17	TRBJ2-3	TRBD1	CASSSRQGLQTTDTQYF	TGTGCCAGCAGCTCCCGACAGGGATTGCAGACTACAGATACGCAGTATTTT
TRBV9	NA	18	TRBJ2-3	TRBD1	CASSVRQGGRGRSDTQYF	TGTGCCAGCAGCGTCCGGCAAGGGGGCAGGGGCCGATCAGATACGCAGTATTTT
TRBV2	NA	18	TRBJ2-7	TRBD1	CASSEALHGLTGWGTQYF	TGTGCCAGCAGTGAAGCGCTTCATGGGTTGACAGGGTGGGGCACTCAGTACTTC
TRBV10-3	NA	16	TRBJ1-2	TRBD1	CAISGGAGQGFYGYTF	TGTGCCATCAGTGGGGGTGCGGGACAGGGGTTCTATGGCTACACCTTC
TRBV19	NA	15	TRBJ1-1	NA	CASSTSGALNTEAFF	TGTGCCAGTAGTACTTCGGGAGCGCTGAACACTGAAGCTTTCTTT
TRBV4-1	NA	16	TRBJ2-1	NA	CASSHPTGLQKNEQFF	TGCGCCAGCAGCCACCCGACGGGACTCCAAAAAAATGAGCAGTTCTTC
TRBV7-2	NA	18	TRBJ1-2	TRBD1	CASSRAPGTGASNYGYTF	TGTGCCAGCAGCCGTGCCCCAGGAACAGGGGCCTCTAACTATGGCTACACCTTC
TRBV9	few	14	TRBJ2-1	TRBD2	CASSLTSGGNEQFF	TGTGCCAGCAGCCTAACAAGCGGGGGCAATGAGCAGTTCTTC
TRBV28	NA	17	TRBJ2-3	TRBD2	CASSFLRLAGGPYTQYF	TGTGCCAGCAGTTTCCTACGACTAGCGGGAGGGCCGTATACGCAGTATTTT
TRBV7-6	NA	13	TRBJ2-3	NA	CASSLALADTQYF	TGTGCCAGCAGCTTAGCCCTAGCTGATACGCAGTATTTT
TRBV7-9	NA	14	TRBJ1-1	NA	CASSRSTANTEAFF	TGTGCCAGCAGCCGATCGACAGCGAACACTGAAGCTTTCTTT
TRBV6-1	NA	15	TRBJ2-2	NA	CASSERQVITGELFF	TGTGCCAGCAGTGAGAGACAGGTCATAACCGGGGAGCTGTTTTTT
TRBV18	NA	15	TRBJ1-4	NA	CASSPQGATNEKLFF	TGTGCCAGCTCACCACAGGGGGCAACTAATGAAAAACTGTTTTTT
TRBV15	NA	14	TRBJ1-5	NA	CATSGGGYNQPQHF	TGTGCCACCAGCGGCGGGGGCTACAATCAGCCCCAGCATTTT
TRBV27	NA	16	TRBJ2-7	NA	CASSLSFGGGTYEQYF	TGTGCCAGCAGTTTATCGTTTGGGGGAGGTACCTACGAGCAGTACTTC
TRBV28	NA	15	TRBJ2-1	TRBD1	CASRTPSGGAAEQFF	TGTGCCAGCAGAACTCCCTCAGGGGGCGCGGCTGAGCAGTTCTTC
TRBV19	NA	15	TRBJ1-5	TRBD1	CASSQMDRTNQPQHF	TGTGCCAGTAGTCAGATGGACAGGACAAATCAGCCCCAGCATTTT
TRBV7-2	NA	14	TRBJ1-4	TRBD1	CASSPDRVYEKLFF	TGTGCCAGCAGCCCGGACAGGGTTTATGAAAAACTGTTTTTT
TRBV9	NA	15	TRBJ1-4	NA	CASSPALITNEKLFF	TGTGCCAGCAGCCCAGCACTAATTACTAATGAAAAACTGTTTTTT
TRBV6-5	NA	14	TRBJ1-4	NA	CASSSDRGDEKLFF	TGTGCCAGCAGTTCGGACAGAGGGGACGAAAAACTGTTTTTT
TRBV5-5	few	15	TRBJ2-7	NA	CASSFEGVGSYEQYF	TGTGCCAGCAGCTTTGAGGGGGTGGGGTCCTACGAGCAGTACTTC
TRBV15	NA	15	TRBJ1-1	NA	CATSTNRGGSTEAFF	TGTGCCACCAGCACGAACCGGGGGGGATCCACTGAAGCTTTCTTT
TRBV27	NA	13	TRBJ1-4	NA	CASSLREREKLFF	TGTGCCAGCAGTCTCCGCGAGCGTGAAAAACTGTTTTTT
TRBV4-2	few	17	TRBJ1-5	NA	CASSQDQTEYSNQPQHF	TGTGCCAGCAGCCAAGACCAGACAGAGTATAGCAATCAGCCCCAGCATTTT
TRBV6-1	NA	14	TRBJ1-1	TRBD1	CASSGRQGRTEAFF	TGTGCCAGCAGTGGGCGACAGGGACGGACTGAAGCTTTCTTT
TRBV19	NA	15	TRBJ1-2	NA	CASNLRGSFIWGYTF	TGTGCCAGTAATCTTCGCGGCTCGTTTATCTGGGGCTACACCTTC
TRBV6-5	NA	13	TRBJ2-7	TRBD2	CASRGRTGGEQYF	TGTGCCAGCAGGGGAAGGACGGGGGGCGAGCAGTACTTC
TRBV30	NA	14	TRBJ2-7	NA	CAWSKGAVSYEQYF	TGTGCCTGGAGTAAAGGGGCCGTCTCCTACGAGCAGTACTTC
TRBV7-2	NA	14	TRBJ1-1	TRBD1	CASSFLSGQLEAFF	TGTGCCAGCAGCTTTCTCTCGGGACAGCTTGAAGCTTTCTTT
TRBV7-6	NA	16	TRBJ2-4	TRBD2	CASSLVSGSAENIQYF	TGTGCCAGCAGCTTGGTCAGCGGGAGCGCTGAAAACATTCAGTACTTC